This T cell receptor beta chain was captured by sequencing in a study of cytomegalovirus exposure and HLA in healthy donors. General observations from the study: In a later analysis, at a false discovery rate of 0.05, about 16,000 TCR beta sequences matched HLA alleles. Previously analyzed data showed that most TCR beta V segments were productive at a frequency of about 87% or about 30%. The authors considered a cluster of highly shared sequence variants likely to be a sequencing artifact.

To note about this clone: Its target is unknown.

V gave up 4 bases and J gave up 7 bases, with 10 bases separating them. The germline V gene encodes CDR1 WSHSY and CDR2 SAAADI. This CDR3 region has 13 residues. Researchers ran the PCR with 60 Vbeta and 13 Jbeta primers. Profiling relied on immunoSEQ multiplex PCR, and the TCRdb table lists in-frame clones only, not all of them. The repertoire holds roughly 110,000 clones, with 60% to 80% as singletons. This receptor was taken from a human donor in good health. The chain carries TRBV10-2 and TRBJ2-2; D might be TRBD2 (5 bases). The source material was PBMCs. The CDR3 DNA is TGCGCCAGCAGTGCCCTCGGGGACGGGGAGCTGTTTTTT. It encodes CASSALGDGELFF.